A single sample is the source of the 29 T cell receptor beta chains below, sequenced in a study of control samples from healthy donors and cancer patients. TCRdb keeps only in-frame clones here, not all; method: immunoSEQ multiplex PCR. The sample holds 120,000 or so clones, 88% seen once. The sequenced sample was PBMCs. The receptors shown here come from a woman aged 55-69 years with lung cancer.

The chain combines TRBV30 with TRBJ2-5; D uncertain. V was cut by 0 bases and J by 4 bases, with 9 bases left in between. CDR3 length: 13 amino acids. Germline V CDR1 and CDR2: GTSNPN, SVGIG (reference sequence). DNA of the CDR3: TGTGCCTGGAGTGTAGGCATTGGAGAGACCCAGTACTTC. Amino acid sequence: CAWSVGIGETQYF.

This chain links TRBV19 with TRBJ2-5, with D perhaps matching TRBD2 (5 bases). V lost 2 bases, J lost 3 bases, and 13 bases lay in between. The germline CDR1 and CDR2 sequences are LNHDA and SQIVND (reference sequence). This CDR3 contains 15 residues. CDR3 sequence: CASSIRGGNKETQYF. DNA of the CDR3: TGTGCCAGTAGTATACGGGGTGGAAATAAAGAGACCCAGTACTTC.

The chain carries TRBV6-5 and TRBJ2-6; D ambiguous. Per germline, CDR1 MNHEY and CDR2 SVGAGI. The V end lost 6 bases, the J end lost 4 bases, and 13 bases lay between the germline ends. The CDR3 extends over 15 amino acids. The CDR3 loop is CASRANTAGANVLTF. The CDR3, as DNA: TGTGCCAGCAGAGCGAACACCGCCGGGGCCAACGTCCTGACTTTC.

This clone was seen only once. In DNA, the CDR3 is TGTGCCTGGAGTGTACAGGGACTAGCGGATAGCTCCTACGAGCAGTACTTC. This codes for CAWSVQGLADSSYEQYF. The gene calls are TRBV30 and TRBJ2-7; TRBD2 matches at 11 bases. This CDR3 has 17 amino acids. Germline-derived CDR1 and CDR2 are GTSNPN and SVGIG (reference sequence). With 0 bases clipped from V and 0 bases from J, the junction kept 7 bases outside the gene matches.

The chain couples TRBV4-3 to TRBJ2-7, with D possibly being TRBD2 (5 bases). The CDR3 is 16 amino acids. The V end lost 1 base, the J end lost 6 bases, and 19 bases lay between the germline ends. From germline, CDR1 is LGHNA and CDR2 YSLEER. The CDR3 DNA sequence: TGCGCCAGCAGCCAAGTTGGAGTCGGCGGGCGTACCGAGCAGTACTTC. Translation gives CASSQVGVGGRTEQYF.

The chain employs TRBV6-5 and TRBJ2-6; TRBD1 aligns across 7 bases. The CDR3 is 14 amino acids. Looked up from germline, CDR1 is MNHEY and CDR2 is SVGAGI. The J segment lost 4 bases and the V segment lost 9 bases, leaving 6 bases of the junction unmatched. The CDR3 region has the DNA TGTGCCAGTGGACAGGACGGCGGGGCCAACGTCCTGACTTTC. Its protein is CASGQDGGANVLTF.

Written as DNA, the CDR3 is TGTGCCAGCAGCTTAGCAAGGACAGGCCGGACAGATACGCAGTATTTT. Translation: CASSLARTGRTDTQYF. The chain combines TRBV7-2 with TRBJ2-3; 7 nucleotides match TRBD1. Germline V gene lookup returns CDR1 SGHTA and CDR2 FQGNSA. There are 16 residues in the CDR3. V lost 0 bases, J lost 3 bases, and 6 bases stayed unmatched.

V and J are TRBV5-4 and TRBJ2-2; 8 bases are shared with TRBD2. V was pared by 0 bases and J by 4 bases, with 2 bases of the junction left unmatched. In germline, CDR1 is SGHNT, CDR2 YYREEE (reference sequence). The CDR3 contains 15 residues. The CDR3: CASSLAGGGTGELFF. Here the CDR3 DNA reads TGTGCCAGCAGCTTGGCCGGGGGGGGCACCGGGGAGCTGTTTTTT.

The chain combines TRBV5-5 with TRBJ2-3; 9 positions agree with TRBD2. This CDR3 region has 15 residues. Germline lookup yields CDR1 SGHKS and CDR2 YYEKEE (reference sequence). J was trimmed by 1 base and V by 3 bases; bases with no gene match: 3. As DNA, the CDR3 is TGTGCCAGCAGCTCGGGACTAGCTGGCACAGATACGCAGTATTTT. Translating gives CASSSGLAGTDTQYF.

In nucleotides, the CDR3 is TGCGCCAGCAGCTTGAACGGGGGCAATCAGCCCCAGCATTTT. Translating gives CASSLNGGNQPQHF. The chain carries TRBV5-1 and TRBJ1-5; no clear D. The V gene's germline CDR1 is SGHRS and CDR2 YFSETQ. The CDR3 is 14 amino acids. V was shortened by 1 base and J by 2 bases, with 7 bases between the two germline ends.

The chain has TRBV6-6 and TRBJ1-4; D is uncertain. V was shortened by 2 bases and J by 12 bases, with 16 bases between the two germline ends. The CDR3 has 14 residues. Germline V lookup: CDR1 MNHNY, CDR2 SVGAGI (reference sequence). CDR3 DNA sequence: TGTGCCAGCAGTTACGTGGAACCCGTGAAAGAACTGTTTTTT. Amino acid sequence: CASSYVEPVKELFF.

This sequence joins TRBV19 and TRBJ2-5; TRBD1 is a possible D gene (7 bases). Germline V gene lookup returns CDR1 LNHDA and CDR2 SQIVND (reference sequence). The V end was cut by 2 bases, the J end by 5 bases, with 9 bases between. The CDR3 covers 13 residues. The DNA of the CDR3 is TGTGCCAGTAGTATATCAGGGGGGGAGACCCAGTACTTC. It yields the protein CASSISGGETQYF. Together with reference TRBV19 and TRBJ2-5, the CDR3 gives the full variable domain: DGGITQSPKYLFRKEGQNVTLSCEQNLNHDAMYWYRQDPGQGLRLIYYSQIVNDFQKGDIAEGYSVSREKKESFPLTVTSAQKNPTAFYLCASSISGGETQYFGPGTRLLVL.

V is TRBV4-2 and J is TRBJ2-3, with 14 bases identical to TRBD2. CDR1 is LGHNA, CDR2 YNFKEQ, per germline. V lost 3 bases to trimming and J lost 5 bases; unmatched junction nucleotides: 4. The CDR3 consists of 16 residues. CDR3 residues: CASSQTSGGAGDTQYF. In nucleotides, the CDR3 is TGTGCCAGCAGCCAGACTAGCGGGGGGGCCGGAGATACGCAGTATTTT.

The J gene is TRBJ2-2, the V gene TRBV7-9; unclear D gene. Germline CDR1 reads SEHNR; CDR2 reads FQNEAQ (reference sequence). This CDR3 contains 16 residues. V lost 3 bases and J 2 bases, leaving 13 bases between the germline ends. The CDR3 DNA reads as TGTGCCAGCAGCTTGTATTTAGGATTTAACACCGGGGAGCTGTTTTTT. It codes for CASSLYLGFNTGELFF. Based on the CDR3 plus reference TRBV7-9 and TRBJ2-2, the full variable domain is DTGVSQNPRHKITKRGQNVTFRCDPISEHNRLYWYRQTLGQGPEFLTYFQNEAQLEKSRLLSDRFSAERPKGSFSTLEIQRTEQGDSAMYLCASSLYLGFNTGELFFGEGSRLTVL.

The CDR3 spells CASSQEPGLYYEQYF. The CDR3 region has the DNA TGTGCCAGCAGCCAAGAACCGGGACTTTACTACGAGCAGTACTTC. J is TRBJ2-7 and V is TRBV14, with a tentative D call TRBD2 (6 bases). The CDR3 covers 15 residues. Germline V gives CDR1 SGHDN, CDR2 FVKESK. Trimming cost V 0 bases and J 3 bases, with 12 bases left between them.

The V gene is TRBV6-1, the J gene TRBJ1-2; D is uncertain. CDR1 is MNHNS, CDR2 SASEGT, per germline. This CDR3 has 15 amino acids. The V and J ends lost 2 bases and 0 bases respectively, with 10 bases between them. CDR3 sequence reads: CASSERPIANYGYTF. The CDR3 DNA reads TGTGCCAGCAGTGAAAGGCCAATAGCTAACTATGGCTACACCTTC.

The chain recombines TRBV6-5 with TRBJ1-2, with D possibly being TRBD1 (5 bases). V was shortened by 7 bases and J by 9 bases, with 18 bases between the two germline ends. The CDR3 has 13 amino acids. The germline V gene has CDR1 MNHEY and CDR2 SVGAGI. The CDR3 is CASTGTATISYTF. In DNA, the CDR3 is TGTGCCAGCACCGGGACCGCTACGATTAGCTACACCTTC.

The V gene is TRBV19, the J gene TRBJ1-4; 9 nucleotides align to TRBD1. The V gene end was trimmed by 3 bases and the J gene end by 0 bases; junction bases not matched to a gene: 5. The CDR3 is 17 amino acids. CDR1 is LNHDA and CDR2 is SQIVND in the germline V gene (reference sequence). CDR3 sequence reads: CASSISTGGTTNEKLFF. The CDR3 region has the DNA TGTGCCAGTAGTATTTCGACAGGGGGAACAACTAATGAAAAACTGTTTTTT.

The rearrangement joins TRBV6-5 to TRBJ2-1; 7 nucleotides match TRBD2. Looked up from germline, CDR1 is MNHEY and CDR2 is SVGAGI. The CDR3 runs 15 residues. Trimming at V came to 5 bases and at J to 3 bases, leaving 7 bases not matched to a gene. The CDR3 protein is CASSRAGQFYNEQFF. CDR3 sequence (DNA): TGTGCCAGCAGTCGAGCGGGGCAGTTCTACAATGAGCAGTTCTTC.

The chain employs TRBV14 and TRBJ1-1, with TRBD1 identical over 7 bases. Losses at the gene ends were 3 bases for V and 5 bases for J; bases not matched to a gene: 9. CDR1 and CDR2 (germline): SGHDN, FVKESK. The CDR3 has 15 amino acids. The CDR3 protein is CASSQRQGGETEAFF. CDR3 DNA: TGTGCCAGCAGCCAGCGACAGGGAGGTGAAACTGAAGCTTTCTTT.

This chain links TRBV6-1 with TRBJ1-5; D unclear. This CDR3 comprises 16 residues. Trimming removed 0 bases from V and 0 bases from J, with 9 bases in between. In germline, CDR1 is MNHNS, CDR2 SASEGT. The CDR3: CASSEAGSYSNQPQHF. CDR3 in DNA: TGTGCCAGCAGTGAAGCTGGCTCTTATAGCAATCAGCCCCAGCATTTT.

The V and J genes are TRBV28 and TRBJ2-7, with D possibly being TRBD2 (7 bases). Deletions cut 10 bases from V and 9 bases from J, with 25 bases between. CDR3 length equals 14 residues. CDR1 is MDHEN and CDR2 is SYDVKM in the germline V gene. CDR3 DNA: TGTGCCACCGGGGGGACGACAGGAATTACGAGGCAGTACTTC. It codes for CATGGTTGITRQYF.

This rearrangement joins TRBV11-2 to TRBJ2-5; 7 bases fit TRBD1. Losses at the gene ends were 3 bases for V and 1 base for J; bases not matched to a gene: 2. This CDR3 has 14 residues. Germline V gene data show CDR1 as SGHAT and CDR2 as FQNNGV. CDR3 in DNA: TGTGCCAGCAGCTTGAACAGGGGCCAAGAGACCCAGTACTTC. It specifies CASSLNRGQETQYF.

V is TRBV7-9 and J is TRBJ1-2, with TRBD1 identical over 8 bases. The germline V gene has CDR1 SEHNR and CDR2 FQNEAQ (reference sequence). The CDR3 spans 13 residues. The junction had 6 bases not matched to a gene; V was cut back by 4 bases and J by 8 bases. CDR3 nucleotides: TGTGCCAGCAGCTATCGGACAGGGCTCGGCTACACCTTC. This sequence encodes CASSYRTGLGYTF.

This chain connects TRBV4-2 to TRBJ2-7; 8 bases align to TRBD1. Germline values: CDR1 LGHNA, CDR2 YNFKEQ. This CDR3 is built from 18 residues. The trim removed 2 bases at V and 0 bases at J, leaving 12 bases unmatched. CDR3 sequence reads: CASSQRTTGTGDSYEQYF. DNA for the CDR3: TGTGCCAGCAGCCAACGAACTACCGGGACAGGCGACTCCTACGAGCAGTACTTC.

Here the CDR3 DNA reads TGTGCCAGCAGTGAATACAGGACCCCCTACGAGCAGTACTTC. Protein product: CASSEYRTPYEQYF. This chain connects TRBV6-1 to TRBJ2-7; TRBD1 is a possible D gene (5 bases). Germline assignment: CDR1 MNHNS and CDR2 SASEGT. The CDR3 is 14 residues long. V lost 2 bases and J 2 bases, leaving 10 bases between the germline ends.

The rearrangement joins TRBV5-6 to TRBJ1-1, with no clear D. Germline CDR1 SGHDT, CDR2 YYEEEE. This CDR3 is 16 amino acids long. Trimming shortened V by 0 bases and J by 5 bases, and 17 bases separated the two germline ends. DNA for the CDR3: TGTGCCAGCAGCTTGGACCTTTTAGGAGGAGAGACTGAAGCTTTCTTT. Protein: CASSLDLLGGETEAFF.

The CDR3 coding sequence is TGTGCCAGCAGCCAGGGGAAACTAGCGGCTCTGGATACGCAGTATTTT. This encodes CASSQGKLAALDTQYF. This chain joins TRBV7-6 and TRBJ2-3; the match to TRBD2 covers 8 bases. From germline, CDR1 is SGHVS and CDR2 FNYEAQ. CDR3 length: 16 residues. The trim removed 5 bases at V and 6 bases at J, leaving 13 bases unmatched.

The sample holds one count of this clone. The chain employs TRBV6-1 and TRBJ1-2, with D possibly matching TRBD1 (5 bases). The CDR3 extends over 14 amino acids. The germline V gene has CDR1 MNHNS and CDR2 SASEGT. Deletions cut 3 bases from V and 0 bases from J, with 8 bases between. CDR3 in amino acids: CASSEGGTNYGYTF. The CDR3 bases are TGTGCCAGCAGTGAGGGGGGGACTAACTATGGCTACACCTTC.